The rows below give T cell receptor beta chains drawn from one sample of a study of blood T cells in healthy people across ages. TCRdb re-derived calls from the 5' RACE reads in MiXCR, one entry per CDR3 protein. Among fewer than 950,000 distinct CDR3 sequences listed, around 34% were seen once. Sequencing was done on a sample of blood. Every receptor here comes from a man aged 18 to 30 in good health. The conserved cysteine and the conserved F or W are not part of the CDR3 here.

v_call,j_call,cdr3_aa
TRBV20-1,TRBJ2-3,SARAGGGADTQY
TRBV7-2,TRBJ2-1,ASSPQTGLETQF
TRBV28,TRBJ2-3,ASTSGLAGGQGTQY
TRBV12-3/TRBV12-4,TRBJ2-7,ASSLWGKRYEQY
TRBV4-2,TRBJ2-1,ASSQAPGQDGFYNEQF
TRBV6-2/TRBV6-3,NA,ASSYLSGGQETQF
TRBV6-6,TRBJ2-7,ASTSGYPSNEQY
TRBV21-1,TRBJ1-6,ASSKRQEKSSYNSPLH
TRBV12-3/TRBV12-4,TRBJ2-2,ASSPRDRVSTGELF
TRBV27,TRBJ2-3,ASSLRTGSTQY
TRBV30,TRBJ2-1,AWSWTGQGNNEQF
TRBV12-3/TRBV12-4,TRBJ1-1,ASSSAQTGNTEAF
TRBV15,NA,ATSRVGGEQY
TRBV7-2,TRBJ1-4,ASSFSPTGGDEKLF
TRBV28,TRBJ2-1,ASTAGRDEQF
TRBV10-3,TRBJ1-1,ATHPGQGAWVNTEAF
TRBV3-1,TRBJ1-2,ASSQDVGFTGYT
TRBV3-1,TRBJ2-6,ASSERWTYDSGANVLT
TRBV28,TRBJ1-2,AITTGQGYYGYT
TRBV7-2,NA,ASSLKRGGSETQY
TRBV4-3,TRBJ2-4,AGSQGDGETY
TRBV20-1,TRBJ1-1,SAPRGGLEGMNTEAF
TRBV6-5,TRBJ1-2,ASSYSRDRFYGYT
TRBV20-1,NA,SAQRHSYEQY
TRBV28,TRBJ2-5,ASSPLGQGAYNEQY
TRBV7-6,TRBJ2-7,ASSLNSQETRY
TRBV20-1,TRBJ1-2,SASYTDRGGYGYT
TRBV7-2,TRBJ2-2,ASSPSYGTGELF
TRBV2,TRBJ2-4,ASSVPGQGVGSAKNIQY
TRBV12-3/TRBV12-4,TRBJ1-2,ASSPPAGGGYT
TRBV7-9,TRBJ2-2,ASSPLMNTGELF
TRBV7-2,TRBJ2-4,ASRGTTKNIQY
TRBV10-3,TRBJ1-5,AISEDSPTIIGQPQH
TRBV20-1,TRBJ1-5,SARSGALDRPQH
TRBV2,TRBJ2-1,ASMRDLADEQF
TRBV6-2/TRBV6-3,TRBJ2-1,ASTNGLVGINEQF
TRBV21-1,TRBJ2-7,ASSIKGPDIRNSYEQY
TRBV29-1,TRBJ1-2,SVVGTVYGYT
TRBV12-3/TRBV12-4,TRBJ1-1,ASSNSGKPQAF
TRBV6-5,TRBJ1-5,ASMQGAGRQPQH
TRBV27,TRBJ1-2,ASSKTDPRLSIYGYT
TRBV10-2,TRBJ1-4,ARKGQTNEKLF
TRBV20-1,TRBJ2-3,SASQRSTDTQY
TRBV12-3/TRBV12-4,TRBJ1-2,ASGPRTVNYGYT
TRBV4-3,TRBJ2-3,ASSHLLAGTDTQY
TRBV29-1,TRBJ1-2,SVEMGRISNGYT